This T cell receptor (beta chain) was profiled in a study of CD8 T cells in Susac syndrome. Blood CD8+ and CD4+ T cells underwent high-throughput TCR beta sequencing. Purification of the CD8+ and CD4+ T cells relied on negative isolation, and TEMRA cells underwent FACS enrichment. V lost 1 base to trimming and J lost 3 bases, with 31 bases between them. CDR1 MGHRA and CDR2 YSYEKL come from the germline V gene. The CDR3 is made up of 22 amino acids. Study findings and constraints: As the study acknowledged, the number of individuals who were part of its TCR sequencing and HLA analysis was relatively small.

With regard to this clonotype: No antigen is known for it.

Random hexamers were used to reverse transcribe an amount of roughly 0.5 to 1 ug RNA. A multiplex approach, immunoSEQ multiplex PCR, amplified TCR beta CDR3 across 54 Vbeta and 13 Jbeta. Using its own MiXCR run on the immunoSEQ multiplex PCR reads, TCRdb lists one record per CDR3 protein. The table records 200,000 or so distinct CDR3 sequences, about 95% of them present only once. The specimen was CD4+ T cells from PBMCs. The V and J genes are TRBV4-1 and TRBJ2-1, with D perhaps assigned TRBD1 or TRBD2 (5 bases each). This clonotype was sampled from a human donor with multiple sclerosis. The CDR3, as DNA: TGCGCCAGCAGCCAAGTCATCGGGGACGGTACCAATTTTTACGCTGGCTACAATGAGCAGTTCTTC. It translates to CASSQVIGDGTNFYAGYNEQFF.